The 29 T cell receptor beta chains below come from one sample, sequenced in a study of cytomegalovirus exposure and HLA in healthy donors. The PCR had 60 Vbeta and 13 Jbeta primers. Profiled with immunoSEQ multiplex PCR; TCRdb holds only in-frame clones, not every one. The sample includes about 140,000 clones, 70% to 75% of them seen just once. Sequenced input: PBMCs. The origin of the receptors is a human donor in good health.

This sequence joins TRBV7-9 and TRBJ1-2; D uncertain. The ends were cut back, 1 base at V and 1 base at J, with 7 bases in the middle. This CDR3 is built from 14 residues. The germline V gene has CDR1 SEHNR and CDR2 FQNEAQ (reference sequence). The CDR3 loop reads CASSLGSVNYGYTF. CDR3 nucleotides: TGTGCCAGCAGCTTAGGTTCCGTTAACTATGGCTACACCTTC.

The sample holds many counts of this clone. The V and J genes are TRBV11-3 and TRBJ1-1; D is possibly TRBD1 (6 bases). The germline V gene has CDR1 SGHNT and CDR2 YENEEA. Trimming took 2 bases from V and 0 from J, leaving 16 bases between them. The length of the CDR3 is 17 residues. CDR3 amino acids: CASSLTFWTVMNTEAFF. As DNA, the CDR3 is TGTGCCAGCAGCTTAACGTTTTGGACAGTAATGAACACTGAAGCTTTCTTT.

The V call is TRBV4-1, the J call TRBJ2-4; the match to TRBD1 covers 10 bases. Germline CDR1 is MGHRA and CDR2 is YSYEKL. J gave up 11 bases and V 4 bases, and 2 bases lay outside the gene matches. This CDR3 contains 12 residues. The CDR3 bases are TGCGCCAGCAGCCGGGACAGGGGAGTTCAGTACTTC. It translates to CASSRDRGVQYF.

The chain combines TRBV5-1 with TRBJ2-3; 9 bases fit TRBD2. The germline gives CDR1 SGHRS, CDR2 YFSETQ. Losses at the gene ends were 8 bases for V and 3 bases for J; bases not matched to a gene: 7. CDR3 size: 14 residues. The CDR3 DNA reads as TGCGCCAGTAGGAGCGGGGGGATAACAGATACGCAGTATTTT. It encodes CASRSGGITDTQYF.

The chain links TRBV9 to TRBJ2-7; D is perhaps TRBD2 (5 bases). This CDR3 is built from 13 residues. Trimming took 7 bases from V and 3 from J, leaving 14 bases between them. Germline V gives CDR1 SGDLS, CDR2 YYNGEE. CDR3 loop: CASALGADYEQYF. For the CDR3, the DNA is TGTGCCAGCGCCCTGGGAGCGGACTACGAGCAGTACTTC. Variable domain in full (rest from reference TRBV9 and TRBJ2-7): DSGVTQTPKHLITATGQRVTLRCSPRSGDLSVYWYQQSLDQGLQFLIQYYNGEERAKGNILERFSAQQFPDLHSELNLSSLELGDSALYFCASALGADYEQYFGPGTRLTVT.

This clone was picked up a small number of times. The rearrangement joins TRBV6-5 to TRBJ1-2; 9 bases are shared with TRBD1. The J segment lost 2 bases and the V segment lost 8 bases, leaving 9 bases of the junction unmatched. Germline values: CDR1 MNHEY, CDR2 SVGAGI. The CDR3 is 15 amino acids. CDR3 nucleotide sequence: TGTGCCAGCCATGACCGGGACAGGGTAAACTATGGCTACACCTTC. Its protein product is CASHDRDRVNYGYTF.

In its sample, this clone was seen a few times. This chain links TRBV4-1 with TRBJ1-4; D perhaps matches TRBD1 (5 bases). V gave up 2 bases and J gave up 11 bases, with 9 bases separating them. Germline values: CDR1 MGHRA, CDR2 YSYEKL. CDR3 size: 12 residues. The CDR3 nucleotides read TGCGCCAGCAGCCAAAAGGGGAAGAAACTGTTTTTT. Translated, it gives CASSQKGKKLFF.

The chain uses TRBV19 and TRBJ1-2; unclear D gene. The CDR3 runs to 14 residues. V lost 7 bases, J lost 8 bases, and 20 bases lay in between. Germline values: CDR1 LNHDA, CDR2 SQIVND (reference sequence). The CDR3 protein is CASTPKSDWRGYTF. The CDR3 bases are TGTGCCAGTACTCCAAAATCCGATTGGAGAGGCTACACCTTC.

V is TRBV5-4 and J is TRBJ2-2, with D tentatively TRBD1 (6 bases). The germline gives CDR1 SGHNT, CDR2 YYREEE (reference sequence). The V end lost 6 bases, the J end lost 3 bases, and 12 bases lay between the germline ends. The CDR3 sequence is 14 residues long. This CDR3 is CASTTDRYTGELFF. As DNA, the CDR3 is TGTGCCAGCACCACGGACAGATACACCGGGGAGCTGTTTTTT.

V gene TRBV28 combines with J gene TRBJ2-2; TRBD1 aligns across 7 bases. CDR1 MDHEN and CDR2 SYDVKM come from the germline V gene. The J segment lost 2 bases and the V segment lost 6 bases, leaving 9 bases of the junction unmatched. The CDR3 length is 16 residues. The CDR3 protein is CASRTRTGLNTGELFF. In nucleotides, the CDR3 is TGTGCCAGCAGGACTCGGACAGGCCTTAACACCGGGGAGCTGTTTTTT.

For the CDR3, the DNA is TGTGCCAGCAGCTCAGCTCCCGACAGGATCTACGAGCAGTACTTC. This codes for CASSSAPDRIYEQYF. The chain recombines TRBV7-2 with TRBJ2-7, with D perhaps TRBD1 (6 bases). Germline assignment: CDR1 SGHTA and CDR2 FQGNSA. V lost 4 bases to trimming and J lost 3 bases, with 16 bases between them. The CDR3 is 15 residues long.

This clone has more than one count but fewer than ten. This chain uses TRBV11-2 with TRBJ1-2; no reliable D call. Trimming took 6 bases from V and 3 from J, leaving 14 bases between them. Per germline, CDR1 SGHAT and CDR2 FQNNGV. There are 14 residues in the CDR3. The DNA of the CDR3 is TGTGCCAGCAGTTCTTGGGGAGTGGACTATGGCTACACCTTC. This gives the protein CASSSWGVDYGYTF.

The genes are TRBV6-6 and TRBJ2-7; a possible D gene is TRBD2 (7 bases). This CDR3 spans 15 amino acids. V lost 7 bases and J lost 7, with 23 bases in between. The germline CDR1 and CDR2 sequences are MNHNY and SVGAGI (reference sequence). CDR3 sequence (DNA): TGTGCCAGCAACCACATGGACAGTCACGGGAGGGAGCAGTACTTC. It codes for CASNHMDSHGREQYF.

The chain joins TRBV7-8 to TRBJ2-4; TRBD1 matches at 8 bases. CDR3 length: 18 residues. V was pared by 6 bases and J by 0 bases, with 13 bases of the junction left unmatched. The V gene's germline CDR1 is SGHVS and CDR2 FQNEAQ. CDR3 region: CASSPTGVLNLAKNIQYF. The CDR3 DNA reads TGTGCCAGCAGTCCGACAGGGGTCTTAAATTTAGCCAAAAACATTCAGTACTTC.

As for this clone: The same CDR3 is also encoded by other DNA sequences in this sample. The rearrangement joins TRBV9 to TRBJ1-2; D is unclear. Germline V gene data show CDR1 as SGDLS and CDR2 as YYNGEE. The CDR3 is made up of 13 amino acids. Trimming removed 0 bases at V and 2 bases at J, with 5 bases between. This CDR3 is CASSVDRNYGYTF. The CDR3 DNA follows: TGTGCCAGCAGCGTAGATAGAAACTATGGCTACACCTTC. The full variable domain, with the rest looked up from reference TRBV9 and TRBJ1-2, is DSGVTQTPKHLITATGQRVTLRCSPRSGDLSVYWYQQSLDQGLQFLIQYYNGEERAKGNILERFSAQQFPDLHSELNLSSLELGDSALYFCASSVDRNYGYTFGSGTRLTVV.

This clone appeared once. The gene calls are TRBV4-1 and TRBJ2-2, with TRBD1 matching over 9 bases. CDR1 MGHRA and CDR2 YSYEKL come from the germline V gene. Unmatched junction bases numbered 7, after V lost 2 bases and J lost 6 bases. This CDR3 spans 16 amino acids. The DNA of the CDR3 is TGCGCCAGCAGCCAAACACAGGGGGCGATAGCCGGGGAGCTGTTTTTT. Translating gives CASSQTQGAIAGELFF.

Here the CDR3 reads CASTPFTYEQYF. The CDR3 DNA follows: TGTGCCAGCACCCCCTTTACCTACGAGCAGTACTTC. V is TRBV21-1 and J is TRBJ2-7; TRBD2 was called by the table and not checked on the DNA. TRBV21-1 is described as a pseudogene. The CDR3 loop spans 12 amino acids.

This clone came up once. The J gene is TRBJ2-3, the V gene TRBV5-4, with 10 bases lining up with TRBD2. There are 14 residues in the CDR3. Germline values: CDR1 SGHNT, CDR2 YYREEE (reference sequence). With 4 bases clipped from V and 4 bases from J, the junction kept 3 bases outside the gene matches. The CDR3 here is CASSGLAGADTQYF. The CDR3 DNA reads TGTGCCAGCAGCGGGCTAGCGGGGGCAGATACGCAGTATTTT.

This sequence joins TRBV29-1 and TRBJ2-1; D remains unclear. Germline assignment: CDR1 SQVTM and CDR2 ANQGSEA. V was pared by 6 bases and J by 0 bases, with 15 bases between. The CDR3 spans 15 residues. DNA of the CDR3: TGCAGCGTCGTTCCTAATCCGTACTCCTACAATGAGCAGTTCTTC. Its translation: CSVVPNPYSYNEQFF.

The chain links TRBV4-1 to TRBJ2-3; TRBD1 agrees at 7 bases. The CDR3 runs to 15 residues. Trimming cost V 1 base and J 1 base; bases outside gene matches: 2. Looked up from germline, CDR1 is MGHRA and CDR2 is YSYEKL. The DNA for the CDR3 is TGCGCCAGCAGCCAAGGACAGGGACGCACAGATACGCAGTATTTT. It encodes CASSQGQGRTDTQYF.

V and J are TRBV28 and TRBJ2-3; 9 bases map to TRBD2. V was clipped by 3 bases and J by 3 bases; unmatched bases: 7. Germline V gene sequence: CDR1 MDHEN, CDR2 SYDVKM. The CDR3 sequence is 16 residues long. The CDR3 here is CASSFNRGRATDTQYF. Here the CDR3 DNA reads TGTGCCAGCAGTTTTAATCGCGGGAGGGCGACAGATACGCAGTATTTT.

CDR3 residues: CASGLVEGLQETQYF. The CDR3 nucleotides are TGCGCCAGCGGCCTTGTGGAGGGACTCCAAGAGACCCAGTACTTC. The chain has TRBV5-1 and TRBJ2-5; maybe TRBD2 (6 bases). Trimming pared 7 bases from V and 1 base from J, leaving 17 bases between. Germline loops: CDR1 SGHRS, CDR2 YFSETQ. There are 15 residues in the CDR3.

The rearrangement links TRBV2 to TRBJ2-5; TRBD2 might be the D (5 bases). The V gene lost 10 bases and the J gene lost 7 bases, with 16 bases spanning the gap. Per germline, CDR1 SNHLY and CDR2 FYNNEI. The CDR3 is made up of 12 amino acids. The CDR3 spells CATGNTGGTQYF. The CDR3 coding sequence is TGTGCCACCGGGAACACCGGTGGGACCCAGTACTTC.

CDR3 sequence reads: CASSQEGLAGGEQYF. CDR3 bases: TGCGCCAGCAGCCAAGAGGGGCTAGCGGGAGGCGAGCAGTACTTC. V and J are TRBV4-1 and TRBJ2-7; 11 bases line up with TRBD2. With V trimmed by 0 bases and J by 6 bases, 4 bases remained unmatched. The CDR3 spans 15 residues. The germline CDR1 and CDR2 sequences are MGHRA and YSYEKL.

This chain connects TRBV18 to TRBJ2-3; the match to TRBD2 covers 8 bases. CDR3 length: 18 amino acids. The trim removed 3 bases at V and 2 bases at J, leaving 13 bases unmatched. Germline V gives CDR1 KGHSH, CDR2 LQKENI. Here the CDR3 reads CASSPKGPGLGVTDTQYF. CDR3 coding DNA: TGTGCCAGCTCACCTAAGGGACCGGGACTAGGGGTCACAGATACGCAGTATTTT.

This chain's CDR3 is CASSLAEPDEQYF. DNA of the CDR3: TGTGCCAGCAGCTTAGCCGAGCCCGACGAGCAGTACTTC. The chain links TRBV7-6 to TRBJ2-7; D is undetermined. Germline V CDR1 and CDR2: SGHVS, FNYEAQ. Trimming removed 0 bases from V and 5 bases from J, with 8 bases in between. The CDR3 spans 13 residues.

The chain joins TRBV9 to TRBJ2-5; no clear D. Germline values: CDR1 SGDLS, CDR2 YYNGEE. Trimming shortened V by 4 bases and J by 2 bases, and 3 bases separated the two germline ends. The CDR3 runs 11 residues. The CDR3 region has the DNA TGTGCCAGCAGCTCACAAGAGACCCAGTACTTC. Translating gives CASSSQETQYF.

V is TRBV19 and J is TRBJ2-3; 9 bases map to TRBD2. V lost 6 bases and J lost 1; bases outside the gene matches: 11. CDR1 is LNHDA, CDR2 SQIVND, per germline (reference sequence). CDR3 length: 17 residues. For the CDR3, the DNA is TGTGCCAGTAGCAGGGGGGGGACTAGCACCGGCACAGATACGCAGTATTTT. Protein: CASSRGGTSTGTDTQYF.

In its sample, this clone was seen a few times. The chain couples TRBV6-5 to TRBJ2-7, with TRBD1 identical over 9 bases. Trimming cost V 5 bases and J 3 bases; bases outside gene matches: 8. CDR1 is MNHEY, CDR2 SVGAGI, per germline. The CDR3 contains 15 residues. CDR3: CASSVTGGTGYEQYF. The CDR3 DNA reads TGTGCCAGCAGTGTAACAGGGGGCACGGGCTACGAGCAGTACTTC.